This TCR beta chain was found in a study of blood T cells in healthy people across ages. Primers used in a second PCR of about 6 to 11 cycles were a sample-barcoded 5' primer and a J-beta primer mix. TCRdb passed the 5' RACE reads through MiXCR, listing each CDR3 protein once. The sample has 760,000 or so distinct CDR3 sequences, 20% to 25% seen once; the top ten hold 9.4%. The same data also went into a second study, on T cells of mothers and their children.

Sequencing was performed on blood. This TCR derives from a boy between 10 and 17 years old in good health.

In DNA form, the CDR3 reads TGTGCCAGCAAAACAGAACTAGCCAAAAACATTCAGTACTTC. It yields the protein CASKTELAKNIQYF. The chain couples TRBV2 to TRBJ2-4; D not resolved. Germline V gene sequence: CDR1 SNHLY, CDR2 FYNNEI. Between the trimmed V and J ends, which lost 7 bases and 0 bases, there was a span of 10 bases. The length of the CDR3 is 14 residues.